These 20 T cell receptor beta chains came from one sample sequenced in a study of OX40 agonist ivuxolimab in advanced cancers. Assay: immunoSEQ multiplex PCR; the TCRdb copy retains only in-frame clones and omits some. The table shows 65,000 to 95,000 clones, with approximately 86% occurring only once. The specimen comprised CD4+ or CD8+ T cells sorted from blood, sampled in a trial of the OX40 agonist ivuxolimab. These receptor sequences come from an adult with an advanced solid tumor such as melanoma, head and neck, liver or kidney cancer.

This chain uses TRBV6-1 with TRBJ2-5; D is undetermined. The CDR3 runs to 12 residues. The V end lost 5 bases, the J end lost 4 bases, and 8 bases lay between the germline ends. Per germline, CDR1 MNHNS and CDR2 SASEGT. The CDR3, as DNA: TGTGCCAGCAGTTTCGGCATAGAGACCCAGTACTTC. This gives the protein CASSFGIETQYF.

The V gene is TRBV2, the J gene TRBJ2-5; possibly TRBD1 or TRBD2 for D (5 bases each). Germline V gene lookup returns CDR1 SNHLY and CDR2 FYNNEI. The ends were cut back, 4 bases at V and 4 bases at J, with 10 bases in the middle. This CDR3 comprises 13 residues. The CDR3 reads CASSGQGRETQYF. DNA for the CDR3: TGTGCCAGCAGTGGTCAGGGACGAGAGACCCAGTACTTC.

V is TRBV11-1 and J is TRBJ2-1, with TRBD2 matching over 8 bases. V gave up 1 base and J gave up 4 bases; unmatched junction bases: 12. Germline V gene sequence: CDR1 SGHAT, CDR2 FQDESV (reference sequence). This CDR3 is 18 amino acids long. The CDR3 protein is CASSLGVGGGKRYNEQFF. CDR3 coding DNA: TGTGCCAGCAGCTTAGGGGTAGGCGGGGGGAAGCGATACAATGAGCAGTTCTTC.

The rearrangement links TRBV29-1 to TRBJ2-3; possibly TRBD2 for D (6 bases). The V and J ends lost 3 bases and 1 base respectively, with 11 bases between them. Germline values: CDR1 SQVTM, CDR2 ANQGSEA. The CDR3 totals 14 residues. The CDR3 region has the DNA TGCAGCGTTGAGCCGGGACTGGGCACAGATACGCAGTATTTT. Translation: CSVEPGLGTDTQYF.

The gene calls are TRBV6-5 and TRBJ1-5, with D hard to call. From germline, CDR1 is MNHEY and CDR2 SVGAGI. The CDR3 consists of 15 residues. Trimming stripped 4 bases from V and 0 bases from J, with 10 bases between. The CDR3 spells CASSLGHYSNQPQHF. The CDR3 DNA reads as TGTGCCAGCAGTTTGGGTCATTATAGCAATCAGCCCCAGCATTTT.

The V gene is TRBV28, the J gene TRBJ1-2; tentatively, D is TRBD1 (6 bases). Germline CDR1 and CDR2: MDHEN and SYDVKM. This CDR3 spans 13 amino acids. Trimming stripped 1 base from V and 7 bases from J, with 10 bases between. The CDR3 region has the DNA TGTGCCAGCAGTTTATATGGGGGCCGTGGCTACACCTTC. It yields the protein CASSLYGGRGYTF.

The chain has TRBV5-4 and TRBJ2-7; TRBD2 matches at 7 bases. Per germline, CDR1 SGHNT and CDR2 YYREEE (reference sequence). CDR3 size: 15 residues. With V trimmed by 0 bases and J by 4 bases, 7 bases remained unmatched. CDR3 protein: CASSLGRREWYEQYF. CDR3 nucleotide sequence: TGTGCCAGCAGCTTGGGTCGGCGGGAGTGGTACGAGCAGTACTTC.

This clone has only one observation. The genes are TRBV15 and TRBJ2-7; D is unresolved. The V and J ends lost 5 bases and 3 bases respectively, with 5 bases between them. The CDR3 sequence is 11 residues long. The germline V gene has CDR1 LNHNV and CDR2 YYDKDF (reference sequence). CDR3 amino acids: CATSGYYEQYF. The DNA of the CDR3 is TGTGCCACCAGCGGGTACTACGAGCAGTACTTC.

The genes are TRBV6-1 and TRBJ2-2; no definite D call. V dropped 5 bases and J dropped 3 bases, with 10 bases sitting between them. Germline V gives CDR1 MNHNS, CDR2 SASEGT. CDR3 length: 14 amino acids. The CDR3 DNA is TGTGCCAGCAGTAGTGGGCAGGACACCGGGGAGCTGTTTTTT. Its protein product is CASSSGQDTGELFF.

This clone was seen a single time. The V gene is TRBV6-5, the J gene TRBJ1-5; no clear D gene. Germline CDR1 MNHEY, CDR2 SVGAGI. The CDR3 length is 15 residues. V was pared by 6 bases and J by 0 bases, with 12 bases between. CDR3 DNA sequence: TGTGCCAGCAGCCCCTTTACTGATAGCAATCAGCCCCAGCATTTT. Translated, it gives CASSPFTDSNQPQHF.

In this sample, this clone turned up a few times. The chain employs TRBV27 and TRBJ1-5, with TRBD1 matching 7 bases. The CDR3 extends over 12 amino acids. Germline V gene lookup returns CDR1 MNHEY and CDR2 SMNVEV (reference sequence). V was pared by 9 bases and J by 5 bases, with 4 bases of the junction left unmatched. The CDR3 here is CASWDRDQPQHF. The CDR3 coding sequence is TGTGCCAGTTGGGACAGAGATCAGCCCCAGCATTTT.

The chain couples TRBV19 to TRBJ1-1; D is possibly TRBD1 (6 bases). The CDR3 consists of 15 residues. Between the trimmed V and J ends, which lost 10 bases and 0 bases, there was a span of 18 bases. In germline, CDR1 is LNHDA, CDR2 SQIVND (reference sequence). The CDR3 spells CATMDRRRVNTEAFF. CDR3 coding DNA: TGTGCCACTATGGACAGAAGAAGGGTGAACACTGAAGCTTTCTTT.

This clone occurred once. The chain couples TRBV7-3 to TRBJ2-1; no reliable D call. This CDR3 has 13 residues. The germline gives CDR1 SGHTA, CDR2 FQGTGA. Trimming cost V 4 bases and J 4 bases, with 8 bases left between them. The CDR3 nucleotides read TGTGCCAGCAGCTCCCGGGCGTACAATGAGCAGTTCTTC. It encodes CASSSRAYNEQFF.

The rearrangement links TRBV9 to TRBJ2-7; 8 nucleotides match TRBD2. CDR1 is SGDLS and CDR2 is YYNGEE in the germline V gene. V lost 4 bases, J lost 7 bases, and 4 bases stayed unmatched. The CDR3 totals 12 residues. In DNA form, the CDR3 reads TGTGCCAGCAGCCCCGGGGGGGGAGAGCAGTACTTC. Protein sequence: CASSPGGGEQYF.

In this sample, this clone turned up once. The CDR3 sequence: CASSPMTSSYNEQFF. The CDR3 DNA reads as TGTGCCAGCAGCCCTATGACTAGCTCCTACAATGAGCAGTTCTTC. J is TRBJ2-1 and V is TRBV28, with D possibly matching TRBD2 (6 bases). Germline V gives CDR1 MDHEN, CDR2 SYDVKM. V was clipped by 6 bases and J by 0 bases, with 12 bases between them. There are 15 residues in the CDR3.

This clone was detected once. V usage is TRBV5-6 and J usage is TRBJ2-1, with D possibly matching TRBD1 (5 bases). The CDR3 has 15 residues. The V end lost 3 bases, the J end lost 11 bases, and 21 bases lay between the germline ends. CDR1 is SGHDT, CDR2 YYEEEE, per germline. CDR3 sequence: CASSWRSPGLDQQFF. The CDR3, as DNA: TGTGCCAGCAGCTGGCGGAGCCCAGGGCTCGATCAGCAGTTCTTC. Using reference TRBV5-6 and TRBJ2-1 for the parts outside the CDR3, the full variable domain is DAGVTQSPTHLIKTRGQQVTLRCSPKSGHDTVSWYQQALGQGPQFIFQYYEEEERQRGNFPDRFSGHQFPNYSSELNVNALLLGDSALYLCASSWRSPGLDQQFFGPGTRLTVL.

CDR3 nucleotides: TGTGCCAGCAGTTCAGGACTAGGGGACGGGGATACGCAGTATTTT. It encodes CASSSGLGDGDTQYF. V usage is TRBV28 and J usage is TRBJ2-3, with 7 bases matching TRBD2. The germline V gene encodes CDR1 MDHEN and CDR2 SYDVKM. The CDR3 extends over 15 amino acids. V was pared by 4 bases and J by 6 bases, with 10 bases of the junction left unmatched.

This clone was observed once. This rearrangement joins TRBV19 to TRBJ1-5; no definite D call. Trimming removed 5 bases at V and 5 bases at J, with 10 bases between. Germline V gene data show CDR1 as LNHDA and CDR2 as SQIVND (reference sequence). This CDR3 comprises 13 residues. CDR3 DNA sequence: TGTGCCAGTAGTTTGGGGAGGGATCAGCCCCAGCATTTT. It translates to CASSLGRDQPQHF.

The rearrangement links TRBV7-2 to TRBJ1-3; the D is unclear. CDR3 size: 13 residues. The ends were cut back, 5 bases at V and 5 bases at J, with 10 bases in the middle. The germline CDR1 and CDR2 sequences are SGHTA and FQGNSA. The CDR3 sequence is CASSRDGRNTIYF. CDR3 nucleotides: TGTGCCAGCAGCCGAGATGGGAGAAACACCATATATTTT.

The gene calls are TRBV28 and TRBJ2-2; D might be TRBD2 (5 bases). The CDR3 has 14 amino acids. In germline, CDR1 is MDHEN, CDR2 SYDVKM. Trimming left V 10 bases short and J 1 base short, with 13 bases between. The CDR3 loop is CATREARNTGELFF. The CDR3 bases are TGTGCCACGAGGGAAGCGAGGAACACCGGGGAGCTGTTTTTT.